This passage covers 22 T cell receptor beta chains from one sample sequenced in a study of blood T cell repertoires in COVID-19. Sequenced by immunoSEQ multiplex PCR; TCRdb stores in-frame clones only, minus some. The sample yields fewer than 200,000 clones, roughly 80% seen once. The specimen was peripheral blood. These receptors all come from an elderly woman with COVID-19, enrolled during active disease.

V and J are TRBV5-1 and TRBJ2-3; the match to TRBD2 covers 8 bases. This CDR3 contains 16 residues. V lost 4 bases, J lost 2 bases, and 9 bases stayed unmatched. CDR1 is SGHRS and CDR2 is YFSETQ in the germline V gene. This chain's CDR3 is CASSPGVAGSTDTQYF. The CDR3 DNA sequence: TGCGCCAGCAGCCCCGGGGTAGCGGGGTCCACAGATACGCAGTATTTT.

The chain recombines TRBV6-2 or TRBV6-3 with TRBJ2-7; 12 bases are a match to TRBD1. Trimming removed 5 bases from V and 2 bases from J; junction bases left unmatched: 10. Germline lookup yields CDR1 MNHEY and CDR2 SVGEGT. This CDR3 spans 17 amino acids. The DNA of the CDR3 is TGTGCCAGCAGTCGGGACAGGGGGCGAGCTTTCCCCTACGAGCAGTACTTC. Protein: CASSRDRGRAFPYEQYF.

The chain employs TRBV19 and TRBJ1-1; 9 bases align to TRBD1. V trimming: 9 bases; J trimming: 3 bases; junction bases outside the gene matches: 5. CDR1 and CDR2 from the germline V gene are LNHDA and SQIVND (reference sequence). CDR3 size: 13 residues. CDR3 residues: CASSQGAYTEAFF. The CDR3 DNA follows: TGTGCCAGCTCACAGGGGGCGTACACTGAAGCTTTCTTT.

CDR3 protein: CASSQNTGAVRYGYTF. The CDR3, as DNA: TGTGCCAGCAGCCAAAACACAGGTGCGGTACGCTATGGCTACACCTTC. The chain joins TRBV11-1 to TRBJ1-2, with D tentatively TRBD1 (5 bases). V was shortened by 5 bases and J by 4 bases, with 20 bases between the two germline ends. CDR1 is SGHAT and CDR2 is FQDESV in the germline V gene (reference sequence). CDR3 length equals 16 residues.

This clone has a handful of counts. This sequence joins TRBV11-2 and TRBJ2-7, with D possibly matching TRBD1 (6 bases). The V end was cut by 5 bases, the J end by 3 bases, with 14 bases between. CDR1 and CDR2 (germline): SGHAT, FQNNGV. This CDR3 is 14 amino acids long. This chain's CDR3 is CASSAPGTIYEQYF. CDR3 coding DNA: TGTGCCAGCAGCGCGCCCGGGACAATCTACGAGCAGTACTTC.

This clone was detected only a few times. The rearrangement uses TRBV28 and TRBJ1-1; 8 positions agree with TRBD1. This CDR3 has 15 amino acids. V lost 2 bases and J lost 11; bases outside the gene matches: 13. Germline V gene sequence: CDR1 MDHEN, CDR2 SYDVKM. The CDR3 reads CASSLGPAGGGHAFF. CDR3 nucleotide sequence: TGTGCCAGCAGTTTAGGACCGGCAGGGGGCGGTCATGCTTTCTTT.

The chain is built from TRBV28 and TRBJ1-2; D unresolved. Germline loops: CDR1 MDHEN, CDR2 SYDVKM. Trimming took 6 bases from V and 5 from J, leaving 13 bases between them. The CDR3 spans 13 residues. CDR3 region: CASSRLLEYGYTF. DNA for the CDR3: TGTGCCAGCAGCCGTTTGCTGGAGTATGGCTACACCTTC.

This rearrangement joins TRBV3-1 (or the pseudogene TRBV3-2) to TRBJ1-2; D remains unclear. Trimming pared 6 bases from V and 8 bases from J, leaving 19 bases between. Germline assignment: CDR1 LGHDT and CDR2 YNNKEL (reference sequence). The CDR3 contains 14 residues. As DNA, the CDR3 is TGTGCCAGCAGGCCAACCGAGGGTTTTCGGGGCTACACCTTC. Translated: CASRPTEGFRGYTF.

The rearrangement uses TRBV19 and TRBJ1-1, with D unclear. V shed 3 bases and J shed 10 bases, with 15 bases lying between them. The CDR3 covers 13 residues. Germline V gene lookup returns CDR1 LNHDA and CDR2 SQIVND (reference sequence). The CDR3 DNA reads TGTGCCAGTAGTATGGAGCTCTACCTCCCAGCTTTCTTT. Protein: CASSMELYLPAFF.

The CDR3 sequence: CASSPRGTSQETQYF. The CDR3, as DNA: TGTGCCAGCAGCCCTCGGGGGACTTCCCAAGAGACCCAGTACTTC. V usage is TRBV3-1 (or the pseudogene TRBV3-2) and J usage is TRBJ2-5; a weak D match, TRBD2 (6 bases). This CDR3 has 15 amino acids. Between the trimmed V and J ends, which lost 4 bases and 1 base, there was a span of 13 bases. The germline CDR1 and CDR2 sequences are LGHDT and YNNKEL (reference sequence).

V gene TRBV5-5 combines with J gene TRBJ1-5, with a tentative D call TRBD1 (5 bases). V was cut by 4 bases and J by 3 bases, with 11 bases left in between. Germline values: CDR1 SGHKS, CDR2 YYEKEE (reference sequence). The CDR3 totals 14 residues. CDR3 coding DNA: TGTGCCAGCAGCCCCAGACAGAACAATCAGCCCCAGCATTTT. Translating gives CASSPRQNNQPQHF.

This clone was seen just once. V is TRBV25-1 and J is TRBJ2-1, with 10 bases fitting TRBD2. CDR1 is MGHDK and CDR2 is SYGVNS in the germline V gene. The CDR3 covers 14 residues. The V and J ends lost 8 bases and 8 bases, in that order; junction bases with no gene match: 9. The CDR3, as DNA: TGTGCCAGCCCTCGGGCTAGCGGGAGCCATGAGCAGTTCTTC. It yields the protein CASPRASGSHEQFF.

This chain connects TRBV20-1 to TRBJ1-6, with a possible D match to TRBD1 (6 bases). The germline V gene encodes CDR1 DFQATT and CDR2 SNEGSKA (reference sequence). The CDR3 is 15 residues long. Trimming stripped 3 bases from V and 1 base from J, with 10 bases between. CDR3 coding DNA: TGCAGTGCTAGTACAGGGTCGTCCTATAATTCACCCCTCCACTTT. Encoded protein: CSASTGSSYNSPLHF.

The gene calls are TRBV7-9 and TRBJ2-7; 9 nucleotides match TRBD1. Trimming at V came to 5 bases and at J to 3 bases, leaving 8 bases not matched to a gene. Germline values: CDR1 SEHNR, CDR2 FQNEAQ (reference sequence). This CDR3 is built from 15 residues. The CDR3 here is CASSSTDRGVYEQYF. The CDR3 nucleotides read TGTGCCAGCAGCAGTACTGACAGGGGGGTCTACGAGCAGTACTTC.

This sequence joins TRBV6-5 and TRBJ1-1; D is unclear. This CDR3 is built from 13 residues. The germline V gene has CDR1 MNHEY and CDR2 SVGAGI. Trimming cost V 10 bases and J 0 bases, with 12 bases left between them. In nucleotides, the CDR3 is TGTGCCACGGAAGCTCAGGTGAACACTGAAGCTTTCTTT. It encodes CATEAQVNTEAFF.

The V and J genes are TRBV15 and TRBJ1-6, with 8 bases matching TRBD1. Germline values: CDR1 LNHNV, CDR2 YYDKDF (reference sequence). CDR3 length: 18 amino acids. The trim removed 4 bases at V and 4 bases at J, leaving 12 bases unmatched. CDR3 nucleotides: TGTGCCACCAGCACCGACCCGACAGGGGCCAGATATAATTCACCCCTCCACTTT. It is translated as CATSTDPTGARYNSPLHF.

This chain uses TRBV6-5 with TRBJ1-1; TRBD1 aligns across 7 bases. Germline V gene data show CDR1 as MNHEY and CDR2 as SVGAGI. Germline trimming cut 10 bases from V and 1 base from J; bases unmatched to any gene: 9. This CDR3 has 14 residues. The CDR3 loop reads CATRATGTNTEAFF. As DNA, the CDR3 is TGTGCCACCCGAGCGACAGGGACGAACACTGAAGCTTTCTTT.

The rearrangement joins TRBV5-1 to TRBJ2-5, with 8 bases that match TRBD1. The CDR3 runs to 15 residues. Germline CDR1 SGHRS, CDR2 YFSETQ. The V gene end was trimmed by 4 bases and the J gene end by 5 bases; junction bases not matched to a gene: 10. DNA of the CDR3: TGCGCCAGCAGCCCGACCGACAGGGGAGGTGAGACCCAGTACTTC. Translating gives CASSPTDRGGETQYF.

This chain joins TRBV19 and TRBJ1-6, with 8 positions matching TRBD1. Germline V CDR1 and CDR2: LNHDA, SQIVND (reference sequence). V dropped 7 bases and J dropped 9; count of bases not matched to a gene: 11. The CDR3 runs 15 residues. Here the CDR3 DNA reads TGTGCCAGTAAGGAGGCGGACAGGGTTATTTCACCCCTCCACTTT. Translating gives CASKEADRVISPLHF.

CDR3 residues: CASGMSQGASEQYF. CDR3 DNA: TGTGCCAGCGGGATGTCCCAGGGGGCAAGCGAGCAGTACTTC. This chain uses TRBV6-6 with TRBJ2-7; 8 nucleotides line up with TRBD1. V was clipped by 8 bases and J by 6 bases; unmatched bases: 12. Germline V gene sequence: CDR1 MNHNY, CDR2 SVGAGI (reference sequence). CDR3 length equals 14 residues.

This clone has only a few counts. The chain has TRBV6-1 and TRBJ1-6, with D perhaps matching TRBD1 (6 bases). Trimming took off 3 bases at V and 9 bases at J, with 18 bases between the two ends. Germline lookup yields CDR1 MNHNS and CDR2 SASEGT. This CDR3 has 16 residues. Here the CDR3 reads CASSETMGSRGSPLHF. CDR3 coding DNA: TGTGCCAGCAGTGAGACAATGGGCAGCAGGGGTTCACCCCTCCACTTT.

V usage is TRBV4-1 and J usage is TRBJ1-1, with D perhaps TRBD1 (5 bases). Germline V gives CDR1 MGHRA, CDR2 YSYEKL. V was cut by 1 base and J by 0 bases, with 9 bases left in between. This CDR3 is 15 amino acids long. CDR3 protein: CASSQAPTVNTEAFF. The DNA for the CDR3 is TGCGCCAGCAGCCAAGCTCCGACAGTGAACACTGAAGCTTTCTTT.